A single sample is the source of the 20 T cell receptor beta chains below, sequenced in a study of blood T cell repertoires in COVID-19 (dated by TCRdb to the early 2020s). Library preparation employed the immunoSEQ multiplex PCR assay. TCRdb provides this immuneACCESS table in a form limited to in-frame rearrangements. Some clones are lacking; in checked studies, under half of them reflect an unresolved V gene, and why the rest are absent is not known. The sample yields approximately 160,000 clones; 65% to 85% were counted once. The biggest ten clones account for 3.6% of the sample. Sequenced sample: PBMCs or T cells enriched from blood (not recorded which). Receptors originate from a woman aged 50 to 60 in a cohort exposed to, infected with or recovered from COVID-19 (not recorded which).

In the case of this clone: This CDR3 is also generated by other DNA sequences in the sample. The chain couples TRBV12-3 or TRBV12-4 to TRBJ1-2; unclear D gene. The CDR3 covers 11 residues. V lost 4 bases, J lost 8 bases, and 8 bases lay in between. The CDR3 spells CASSSSYGYTF. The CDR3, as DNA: TGTGCCAGCAGTTCCAGTTACGGCTACACCTTC.

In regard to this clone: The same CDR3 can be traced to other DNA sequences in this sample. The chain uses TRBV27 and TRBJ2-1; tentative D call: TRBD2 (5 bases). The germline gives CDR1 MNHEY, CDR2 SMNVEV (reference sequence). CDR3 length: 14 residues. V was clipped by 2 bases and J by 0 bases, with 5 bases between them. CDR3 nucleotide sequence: TGTGCCAGCAGTTTAGGGAGCTCCTACAATGAGCAGTTCTTC. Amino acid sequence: CASSLGSSYNEQFF.

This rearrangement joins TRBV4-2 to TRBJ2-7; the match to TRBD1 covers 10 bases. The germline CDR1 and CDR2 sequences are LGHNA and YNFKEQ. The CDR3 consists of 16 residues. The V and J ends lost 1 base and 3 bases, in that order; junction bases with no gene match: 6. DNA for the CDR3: TGTGCCAGCAGCCAAGGCCGGACAGGGGGTCACTACGAGCAGTACTTC. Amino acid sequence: CASSQGRTGGHYEQYF.

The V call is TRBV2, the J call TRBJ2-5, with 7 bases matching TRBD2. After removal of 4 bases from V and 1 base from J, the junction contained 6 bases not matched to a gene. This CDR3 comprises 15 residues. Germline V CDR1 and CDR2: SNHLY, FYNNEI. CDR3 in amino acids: CASSVAGGSQETQYF. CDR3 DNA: TGTGCCAGCAGTGTAGCCGGGGGGAGCCAAGAGACCCAGTACTTC.

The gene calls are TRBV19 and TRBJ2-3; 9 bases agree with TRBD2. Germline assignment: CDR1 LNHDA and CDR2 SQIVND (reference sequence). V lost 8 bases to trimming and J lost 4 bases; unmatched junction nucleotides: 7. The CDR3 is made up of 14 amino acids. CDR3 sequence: CASGGSGGADTQYF. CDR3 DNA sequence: TGTGCCAGTGGGGGTAGCGGGGGAGCAGATACGCAGTATTTT.

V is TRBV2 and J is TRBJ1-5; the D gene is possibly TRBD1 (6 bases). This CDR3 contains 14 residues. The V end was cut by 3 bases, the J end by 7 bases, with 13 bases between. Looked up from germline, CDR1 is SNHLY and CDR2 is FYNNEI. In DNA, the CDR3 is TGTGCCAGCAGTGATACTGGGGGGGGCCAGCCCCAGCATTTT. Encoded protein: CASSDTGGGQPQHF.

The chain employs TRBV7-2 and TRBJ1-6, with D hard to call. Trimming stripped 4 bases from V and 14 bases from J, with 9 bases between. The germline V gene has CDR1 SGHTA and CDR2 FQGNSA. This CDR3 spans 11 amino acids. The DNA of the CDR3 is TGTGCCAGCAGCTCGACCCTAGCCCTCCACTTT. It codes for CASSSTLALHF.

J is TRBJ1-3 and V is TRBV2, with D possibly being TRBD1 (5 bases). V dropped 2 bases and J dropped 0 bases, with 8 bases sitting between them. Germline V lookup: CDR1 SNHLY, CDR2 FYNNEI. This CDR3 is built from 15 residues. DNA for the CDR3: TGTGCCAGCAGTGAACAGGGTTTCTCTGGAAACACCATATATTTT. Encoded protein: CASSEQGFSGNTIYF. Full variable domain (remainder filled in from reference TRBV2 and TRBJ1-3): EPEVTQTPSHQVTQMGQEVILRCVPISNHLYFYWYRQILGQKVEFLVSFYNNEISEKSEIFDDQFSVERPDGSNFTLKIRSTKLEDSAMYFCASSEQGFSGNTIYFGEGSWLTVV.

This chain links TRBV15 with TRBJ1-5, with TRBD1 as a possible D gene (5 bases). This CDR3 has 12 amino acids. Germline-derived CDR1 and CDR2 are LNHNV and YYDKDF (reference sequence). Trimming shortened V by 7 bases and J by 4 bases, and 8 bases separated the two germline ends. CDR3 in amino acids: CATTEGNQPQHF. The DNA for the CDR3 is TGTGCCACCACGGAGGGGAATCAGCCCCAGCATTTT.

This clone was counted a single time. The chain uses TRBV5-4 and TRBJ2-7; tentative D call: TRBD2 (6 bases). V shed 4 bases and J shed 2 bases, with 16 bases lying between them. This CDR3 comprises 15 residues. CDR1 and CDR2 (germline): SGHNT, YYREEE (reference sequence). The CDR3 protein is CASSRSAGPPYEQYF. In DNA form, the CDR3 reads TGTGCCAGCAGCCGCAGTGCGGGACCTCCCTACGAGCAGTACTTC.

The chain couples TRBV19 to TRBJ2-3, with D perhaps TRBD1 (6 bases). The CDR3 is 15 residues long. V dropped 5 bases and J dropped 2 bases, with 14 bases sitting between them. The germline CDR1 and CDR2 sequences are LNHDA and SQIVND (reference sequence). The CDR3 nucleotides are TGTGCCAGTAGTTCGGACAGAGCAAACACAGATACGCAGTATTTT. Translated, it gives CASSSDRANTDTQYF. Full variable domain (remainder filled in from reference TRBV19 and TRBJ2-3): DGGITQSPKYLFRKEGQNVTLSCEQNLNHDAMYWYRQDPGQGLRLIYYSQIVNDFQKGDIAEGYSVSREKKESFPLTVTSAQKNPTAFYLCASSSDRANTDTQYFGPGTRLTVL.

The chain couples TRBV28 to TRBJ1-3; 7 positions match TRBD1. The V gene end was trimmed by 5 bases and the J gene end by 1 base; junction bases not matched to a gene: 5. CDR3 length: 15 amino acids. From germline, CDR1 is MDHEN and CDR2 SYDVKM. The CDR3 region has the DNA TGTGCCAGCAGTCCGACAGGGAGATCTGGAAACACCATATATTTT. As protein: CASSPTGRSGNTIYF.

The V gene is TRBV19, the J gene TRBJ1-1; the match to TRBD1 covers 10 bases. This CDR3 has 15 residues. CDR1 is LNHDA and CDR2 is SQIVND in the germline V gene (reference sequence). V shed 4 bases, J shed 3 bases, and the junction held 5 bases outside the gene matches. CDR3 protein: CASSTRTGGHTEAFF. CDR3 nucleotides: TGTGCCAGTAGTACGCGGACAGGGGGGCACACTGAAGCTTTCTTT.

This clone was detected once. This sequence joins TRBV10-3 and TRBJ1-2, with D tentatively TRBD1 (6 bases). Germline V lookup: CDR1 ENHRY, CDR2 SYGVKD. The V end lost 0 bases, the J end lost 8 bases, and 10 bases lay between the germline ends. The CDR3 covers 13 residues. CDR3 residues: CAISESQGSGYTF. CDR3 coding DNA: TGTGCCATCAGTGAGTCACAGGGCTCGGGCTACACCTTC.

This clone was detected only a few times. CDR3 nucleotide sequence: TGTGCCAGCAGTTACCGGACAGGGGGAAAGACCCAGTACTTC. It codes for CASSYRTGGKTQYF. The rearrangement links TRBV27 to TRBJ2-5, with 10 bases that match TRBD1. The junction had 5 bases not matched to a gene; V was cut back by 4 bases and J by 6 bases. The CDR3 extends over 14 amino acids. Germline V gene sequence: CDR1 MNHEY, CDR2 SMNVEV (reference sequence).

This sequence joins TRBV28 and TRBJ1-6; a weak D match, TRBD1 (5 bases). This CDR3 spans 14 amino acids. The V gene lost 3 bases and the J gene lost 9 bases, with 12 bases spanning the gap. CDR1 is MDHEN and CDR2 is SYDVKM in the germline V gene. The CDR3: CASSLVTVGSPLHF. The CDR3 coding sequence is TGTGCCAGCAGTTTGGTGACAGTTGGTTCACCCCTCCACTTT.

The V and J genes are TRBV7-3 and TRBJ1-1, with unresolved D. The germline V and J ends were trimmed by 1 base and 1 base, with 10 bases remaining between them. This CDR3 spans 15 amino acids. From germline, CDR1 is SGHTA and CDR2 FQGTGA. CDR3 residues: CASSLMQVANTEAFF. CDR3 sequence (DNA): TGTGCCAGCAGCTTAATGCAGGTGGCGAACACTGAAGCTTTCTTT.

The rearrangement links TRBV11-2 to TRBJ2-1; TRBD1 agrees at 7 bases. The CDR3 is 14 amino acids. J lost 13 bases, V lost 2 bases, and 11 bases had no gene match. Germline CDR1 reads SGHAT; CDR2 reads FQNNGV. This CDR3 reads CASSLSTGQRGQFF. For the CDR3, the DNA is TGTGCCAGCAGCTTATCGACGGGACAGCGAGGTCAGTTCTTC. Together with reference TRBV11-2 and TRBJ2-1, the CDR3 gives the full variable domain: EAGVAQSPRYKIIEKRQSVAFWCNPISGHATLYWYQQILGQGPKLLIQFQNNGVVDDSQLPKDRFSAERLKGVDSTLKIQPAKLEDSAVYLCASSLSTGQRGQFFGPGTRLTVL.

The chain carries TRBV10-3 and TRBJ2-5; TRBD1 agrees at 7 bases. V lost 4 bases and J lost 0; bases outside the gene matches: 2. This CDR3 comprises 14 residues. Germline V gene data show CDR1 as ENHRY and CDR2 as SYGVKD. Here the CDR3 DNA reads TGTGCCATCAGTGGGGACAGCCACCAAGAGACCCAGTACTTC. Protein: CAISGDSHQETQYF.

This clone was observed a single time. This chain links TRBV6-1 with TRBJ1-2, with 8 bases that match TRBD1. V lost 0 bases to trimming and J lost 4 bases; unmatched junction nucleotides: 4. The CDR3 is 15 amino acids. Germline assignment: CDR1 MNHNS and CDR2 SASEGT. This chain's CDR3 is CASSEAAGTGYGYTF. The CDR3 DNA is TGTGCCAGCAGTGAAGCGGCCGGGACAGGCTATGGCTACACCTTC.